This TCR beta chain was obtained from a study of immune heterogeneity within non-small cell lung tumors. Study as a whole: Of the tumors, several were squamous cell, approximately 10 non-squamous, and 1 not otherwise specified.

This clonotype was seen repeatedly, ten times or more. Antigen specificity is unknown. Per sample, 450 to 600 ng of bulk tumor genomic DNA was the template used. Several far-apart biopsies were taken per primary tumor during surgery. The patients were newly diagnosed with non-small cell lung cancer, had not been treated, and had curative surgery. TCR beta CDR3 was amplified by multiplex PCR using 32 V and 13 J primers. Using its own MiXCR run on the multiplex PCR reads, TCRdb lists one record per CDR3 protein. The repertoire consists of more than 9,000 distinct CDR3 sequences, with approximately 31% occurring once and the leading ten covering 10% to 12%. Points from the study as a whole: While identical dominant CDR3 beta clonotypes recurred across tumor sites within a patient, high-frequency clones unique to individual sites also appeared. Largely, high-frequency T-cell receptor beta clonotypes differed from one individual patient to another.

Germline V gene data show CDR1 as DFQATT and CDR2 as SNEGSKA (reference sequence). The CDR3 totals 13 residues. The V and J ends lost 5 bases and 1 base, in that order; junction bases with no gene match: 2. This TCR came from a man aged 55-75 years with non-small cell lung cancer. Material: lung tumor tissue. The chain links TRBV20-1 to TRBJ1-1; 9 bases are a match to TRBD1. The DNA of the CDR3 is TGCAGTGCTGGACAGGGGACGAACACTGAAGCTTTCTTT. It translates to CSAGQGTNTEAFF.